This T cell receptor beta chain was captured in a study of memory CD4+ T cells and cytomegalovirus serostatus. In this sample, this clone turned up a few times. The sort gate was single viable CD3+CD4+CD8-CD45RO+ cells for memory CD4+ T cells. V lost 6 bases, J lost 7 bases, and 6 bases stayed unmatched. CDR1 is MDHEN and CDR2 is SYDVKM in the germline V gene. The CDR3 extends over 14 amino acids. Method: immunoSEQ multiplex PCR; TCRdb's copy keeps in-frame clones and lacks some. The profile shows over 55,000 clones, over 75% of them singletons. The material sequenced was memory CD4+ T cells from blood. This sequence joins TRBV28 and TRBJ2-2; 9 bases match TRBD2. This clonotype originated in an adult in good health and CMV-seronegative. The CDR3 DNA is TGTGCCAGCAGACCACCTAGCGGGATCGGGGAGCTGTTTTTT. It codes for CASRPPSGIGELFF.